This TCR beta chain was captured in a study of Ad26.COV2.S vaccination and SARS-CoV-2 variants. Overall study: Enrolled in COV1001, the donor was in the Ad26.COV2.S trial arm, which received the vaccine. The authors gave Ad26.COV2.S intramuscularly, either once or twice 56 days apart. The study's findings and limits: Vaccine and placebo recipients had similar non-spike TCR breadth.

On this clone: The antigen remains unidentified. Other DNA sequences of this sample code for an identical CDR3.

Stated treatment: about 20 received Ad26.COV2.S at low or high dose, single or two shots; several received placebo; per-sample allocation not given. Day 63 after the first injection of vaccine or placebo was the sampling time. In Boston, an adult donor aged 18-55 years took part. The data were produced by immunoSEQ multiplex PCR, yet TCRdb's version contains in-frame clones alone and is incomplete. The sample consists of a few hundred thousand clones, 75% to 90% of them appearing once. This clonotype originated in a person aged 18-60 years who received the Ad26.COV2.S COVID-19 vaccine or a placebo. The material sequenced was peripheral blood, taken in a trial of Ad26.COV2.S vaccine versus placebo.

The CDR3 is CASSFGRSSYNEQFF. The CDR3 nucleotides are TGTGCCAGCAGCTTTGGCAGGAGCTCCTACAATGAGCAGTTCTTC. This rearrangement joins TRBV11-1 to TRBJ2-1; the D is unclear. Germline V gene lookup returns CDR1 SGHAT and CDR2 FQDESV (reference sequence). V gave up 3 bases and J gave up 0 bases, with 9 bases separating them. CDR3 size: 15 residues.